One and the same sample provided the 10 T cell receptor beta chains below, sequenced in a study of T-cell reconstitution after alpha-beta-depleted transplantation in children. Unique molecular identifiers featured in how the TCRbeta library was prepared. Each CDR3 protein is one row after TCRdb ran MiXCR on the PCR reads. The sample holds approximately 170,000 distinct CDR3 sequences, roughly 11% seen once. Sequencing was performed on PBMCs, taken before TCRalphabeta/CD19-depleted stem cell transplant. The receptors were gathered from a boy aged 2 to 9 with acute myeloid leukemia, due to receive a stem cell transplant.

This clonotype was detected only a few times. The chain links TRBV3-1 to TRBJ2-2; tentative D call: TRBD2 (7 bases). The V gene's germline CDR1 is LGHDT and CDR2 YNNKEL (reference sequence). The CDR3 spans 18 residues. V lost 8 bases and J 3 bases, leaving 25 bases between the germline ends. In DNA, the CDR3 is TGTGCCAGCTGTTTAGATTGGAGGGGGGGACATTACACCGGGGAGCTGTTTTTT. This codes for CASCLDWRGGHYTGELFF.

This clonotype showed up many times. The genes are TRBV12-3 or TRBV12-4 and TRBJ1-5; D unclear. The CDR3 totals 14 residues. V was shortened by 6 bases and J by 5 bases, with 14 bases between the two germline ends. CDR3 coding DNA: TGTGCCAGCAGATCGAATGTAGGGTATCAGCCCCAGCATTTT. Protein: CASRSNVGYQPQHF.

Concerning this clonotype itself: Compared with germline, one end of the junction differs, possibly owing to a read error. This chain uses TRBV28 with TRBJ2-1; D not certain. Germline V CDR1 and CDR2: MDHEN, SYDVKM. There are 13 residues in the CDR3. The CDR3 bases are TGTGCCAGCAGTTTAGACACTTACAAAGAGCAGTTCTTC. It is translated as CASSLDTYKEQFF.

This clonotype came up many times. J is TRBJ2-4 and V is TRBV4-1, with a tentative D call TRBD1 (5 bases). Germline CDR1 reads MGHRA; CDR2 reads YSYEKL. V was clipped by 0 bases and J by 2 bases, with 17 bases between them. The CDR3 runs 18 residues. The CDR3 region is CASSQDIEVPGTKNIQYF. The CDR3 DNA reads TGCGCCAGCAGCCAAGATATCGAGGTTCCAGGGACCAAAAACATTCAGTACTTC.

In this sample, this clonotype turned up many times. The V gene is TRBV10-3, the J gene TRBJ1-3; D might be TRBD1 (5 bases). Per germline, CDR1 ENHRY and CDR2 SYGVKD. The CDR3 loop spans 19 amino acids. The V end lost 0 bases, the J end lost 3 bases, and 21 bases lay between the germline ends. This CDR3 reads CAISESVLGVEVFGNTIYF. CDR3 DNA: TGTGCCATCAGTGAGTCGGTCTTGGGGGTCGAGGTCTTTGGAAACACCATATATTTT.

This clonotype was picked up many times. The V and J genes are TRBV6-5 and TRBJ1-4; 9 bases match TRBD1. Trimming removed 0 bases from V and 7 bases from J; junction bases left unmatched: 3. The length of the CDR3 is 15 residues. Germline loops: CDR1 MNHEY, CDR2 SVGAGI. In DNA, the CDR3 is TGTGCCAGCAGTTACTCGACAGGGGGGCGTGAAAAACTGTTTTTT. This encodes CASSYSTGGREKLFF.

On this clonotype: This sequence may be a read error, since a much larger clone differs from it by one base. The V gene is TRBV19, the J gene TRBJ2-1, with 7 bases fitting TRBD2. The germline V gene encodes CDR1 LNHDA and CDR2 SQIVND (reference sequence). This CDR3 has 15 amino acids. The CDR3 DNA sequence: TGTGCCAGTAGCCCAGCGGGGCTGGCATCCAATGAGCAGATCTTC. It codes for CASSPAGLASNEQIF.

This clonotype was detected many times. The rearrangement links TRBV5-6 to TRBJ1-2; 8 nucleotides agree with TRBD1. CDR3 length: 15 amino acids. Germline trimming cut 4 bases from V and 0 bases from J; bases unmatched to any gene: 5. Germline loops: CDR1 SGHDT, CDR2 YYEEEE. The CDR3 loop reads CASSTGQGANYGYTF. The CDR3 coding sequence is TGTGCCAGCAGCACCGGACAGGGCGCTAACTATGGCTACACCTTC.

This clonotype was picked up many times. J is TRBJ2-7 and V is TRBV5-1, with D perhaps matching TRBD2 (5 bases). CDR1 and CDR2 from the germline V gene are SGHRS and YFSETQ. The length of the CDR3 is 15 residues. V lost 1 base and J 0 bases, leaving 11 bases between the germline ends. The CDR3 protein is CASSLRDLSSYEQYF. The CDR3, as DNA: TGCGCCAGCAGCTTGCGGGATTTGAGCTCCTACGAGCAGTACTTC.

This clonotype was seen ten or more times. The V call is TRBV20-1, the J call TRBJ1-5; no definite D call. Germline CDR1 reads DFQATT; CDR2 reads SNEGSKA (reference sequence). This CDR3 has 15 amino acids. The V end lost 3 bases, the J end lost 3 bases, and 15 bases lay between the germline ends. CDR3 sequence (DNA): TGCAGTGCTAGGGATTTTGGACGCCTCAATCAGCCCCAGCATTTT. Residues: CSARDFGRLNQPQHF.